Sequencing of this T cell receptor beta chain was carried out in a study of T cells in Graves' hyperthyroidism and ophthalmopathy. Points on this clonotype: What it binds is unknown.

V was pared by 5 bases and J by 0 bases, with 8 bases between. This CDR3 has 14 amino acids. Germline loops: CDR1 SNHLY, CDR2 FYNNEI. TCR beta CDR3 regions were amplified from RNA transcripts. An initial round of RT-PCR targeting the TCR CDR3 relied on the HTBI primer set. TCRdb fed the multiplex PCR reads into MiXCR, producing one record per CDR3 protein. Among roughly 510,000 distinct CDR3 sequences listed, 40% to 55% were seen once. Any patient presenting with uncontrolled infection, other autoimmune disease, pregnancy or lactation was left out. Diagnoses used clinical symptoms, serum thyroxine and TRAb, thyroid ultrasound and orbital computed tomography. Findings of the study overall: Most thyroid clonotypes expanded above 0.001 appeared in blood too. A 13 V-J model separated ophthalmopathy from stable hyperthyroidism.

This receptor was identified in an adult woman with Graves' disease, either hyperthyroidism or ophthalmopathy (not recorded which). Source material: peripheral blood or thyroid tissue (not recorded which). The rearrangement joins TRBV2 to TRBJ1-5; unclear D gene. CDR3 in amino acids: CASSNGLSNQPQHF. The CDR3 DNA reads TGTGCCAGCAGTAACGGACTTAGCAATCAGCCCCAGCATTTT.